Given below is one T cell receptor beta chain in context. Its antigen is not known. In germline, CDR1 is LNHDA, CDR2 SQIVND (reference sequence). The CDR3 runs to 14 residues. The trim removed 7 bases at V and 5 bases at J, leaving 8 bases unmatched. The data originate from a study of cytomegalovirus exposure and HLA in healthy donors. Overall study findings and caveats: At a 0.05 false discovery rate, a later analysis found 18,000 or so TCR beta sequences to be associated with HLA alleles. Cytomegalovirus-associated TCR beta chains were listed, numbering around 150. Solely CMV serostatus was available to characterize immune exposure. Previously analyzed data showed that most TCR beta V segments were productive at a frequency of about 90% or about 30%.

PCR involved 60 Vbeta and 13 Jbeta primers. Sequencing was performed with immunoSEQ multiplex PCR; in TCRdb, only in-frame clones are kept and a portion is missing. Its table lists more than 90,000 clones. The sequenced material came from PBMCs. The sequence was obtained from a man under 40 in good health and CMV-seronegative. The chain uses TRBV19 and TRBJ1-5, with TRBD1 matching over 7 bases. The CDR3 is CASTREGAYQPQHF. CDR3 bases: TGTGCCAGTACCCGGGAGGGGGCGTATCAGCCCCAGCATTTT.